This T cell receptor beta chain was identified during a study of CD4 T cells in relation to SARS-CoV-2 and coronaviruses. On this clone itself: Antigen unknown.

CDR3 length equals 14 residues. Germline V lookup: CDR1 SGHTA, CDR2 FQGNSA. Losses at the gene ends were 4 bases for V and 6 bases for J; bases not matched to a gene: 7. Before the COVID-19 pandemic, during about 2011-2019, CD4+ T cells were taken from unexposed donors. The cells were cultured for over eight days before CD4+ T cells were isolated. Cultures received half-medium IL-2 refreshes on days 3 and 7. Clones were read by immunoSEQ multiplex PCR, and TCRdb kept only the in-frame ones, dropping some. This table holds roughly 20,000 clones, roughly 62% found once. This chain uses TRBV7-2 with TRBJ2-7; 9 nucleotides agree with TRBD2. Sequenced input: CD4+ T cells from PBMCs, cultured in vitro. The origin of this receptor is a human donor in good health. The CDR3 DNA reads as TGTGCCAGCAGCTCCTCTAGCGGGATCGGCGAGCAGTACTTC. Translated, it gives CASSSSSGIGEQYF.